The clone carrying this TCR beta chain came up a few times. Its specificity is unknown. One entry per CDR3 protein results from TCRdb running MiXCR on the 5' RACE reads. The sample lists fewer than 500,000 distinct CDR3 sequences, approximately 24% seen once, with 2.9% in the top ten. This sample was taken from a study of identical twins. Study-level findings and limits: Fewer insertions characterized abundant cord blood beta clonotypes, whereas memory repertoires showed none. Out-of-frame alpha sequences common to twins exhibited a surplus of low generation probability.

These same records also appear under a second study, on T cells expressing NK-cell markers. That paper notes: Repertoire data for TCR beta were derived from sorted T cells (CD3+CD56+NKG2C+, CD3+CD56+NKG2C- and CD3+CD56-NKG2C+). In a handful of donors, dominant CD3+CD56+NKG2C+ clones formed about 1.0-8% of CD8+ cells.

This receptor was identified in a woman younger than 30 in good health. Sequencing was performed on CD4+ T cells sorted from blood.

The CDR3 is CASSRDYPSTDTQYF. CDR3 DNA sequence: TGTGCCAGCAGCCGGGACTACCCTAGCACAGATACGCAGTATTTT. This chain uses TRBV9 with TRBJ2-3; 7 bases are shared with TRBD2. CDR3 length: 15 residues. Germline V lookup: CDR1 SGDLS, CDR2 YYNGEE. The J segment lost 0 bases and the V segment lost 4 bases, leaving 5 bases of the junction unmatched. The entire variable domain, with the rest obtained from reference TRBV9 and TRBJ2-3, is as follows: DSGVTQTPKHLITATGQRVTLRCSPRSGDLSVYWYQQSLDQGLQFLIQYYNGEERAKGNILERFSAQQFPDLHSELNLSSLELGDSALYFCASSRDYPSTDTQYFGPGTRLTVL.